This TCR beta chain appears in the sequencing data of a study of regulatory T cells in long-lasting Graves disease. Study results and caveats: Persistent Graves' patients showed less TCR diversity than newly diagnosed ones.

Through Arm-PCR of CDR3 regions and iRepertoire HTBI primers, TCR beta libraries were built. TCRdb re-called the multiplex PCR reads through MiXCR, storing one row per CDR3 protein. The sample lists around 430,000 distinct CDR3 sequences, roughly 23% occurring once. Specified time point: persistent/refractory GD, antithyroid drugs over 5 years with positive TRAb. After RNA was extracted from PBMCs, the TCR library was made from it. American Thyroid Association guidelines defined how Graves' disease was diagnosed. The CDR3 runs to 13 residues. Germline loops: CDR1 MNHNS, CDR2 SASEGT. Between the trimmed V and J ends, which lost 11 bases and 4 bases, there was a span of 12 bases. This clonotype was seen more than once but under ten times. Its antigen is not known.

V is TRBV6-1 and J is TRBJ2-6; either TRBD1 or TRBD2 may supply D (5 bases each). Material: peripheral blood mononuclear cells (PBMCs), obtained when the disease was refractory, from a patient treated with antithyroid drugs. This sequence originates from a female donor with Graves disease. The CDR3 region has the DNA TGTGCCCTTCGAGGGGACGGGGCCAACGTCCTGACTTTC. It translates to CALRGDGANVLTF.